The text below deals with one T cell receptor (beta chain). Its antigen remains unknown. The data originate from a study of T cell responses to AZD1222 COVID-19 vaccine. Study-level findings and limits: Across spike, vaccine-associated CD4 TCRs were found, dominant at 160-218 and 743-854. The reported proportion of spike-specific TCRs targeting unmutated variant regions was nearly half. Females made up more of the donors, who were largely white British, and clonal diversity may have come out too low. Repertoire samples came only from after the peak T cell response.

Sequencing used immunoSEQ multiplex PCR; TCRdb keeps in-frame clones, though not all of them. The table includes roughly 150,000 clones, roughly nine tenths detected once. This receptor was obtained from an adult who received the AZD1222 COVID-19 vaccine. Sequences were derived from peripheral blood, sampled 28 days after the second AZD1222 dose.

The CDR3 region is CASSLDRTTLHF. The CDR3 DNA is TGTGCCAGCAGCTTAGATAGGACCACCCTCCACTTT. V usage is TRBV7-2 and J usage is TRBJ1-6; D gene ambiguous. This CDR3 has 12 residues. V was cut by 1 base and J by 14 bases, with 9 bases left in between. Germline values: CDR1 SGHTA, CDR2 FQGNSA.